The 14 T cell receptor beta chains given below trace back to one sample, sequenced in a study of blood T cell repertoires in COVID-19. Only in-frame clones appear in the TCRdb table, and some are missing; sequencing was by immunoSEQ multiplex PCR. Of about 98,000 clones listed, 70% to 80% are singletons. The sequenced material came from peripheral blood. These receptors originate from a man between 65 and 85 years old with acute or convalescent COVID-19.

This sequence joins TRBV30 and TRBJ2-7; TRBD1 matches at 7 bases. The V gene's germline CDR1 is GTSNPN and CDR2 SVGIG (reference sequence). CDR3 length equals 14 residues. Unmatched junction bases numbered 9, after V lost 0 bases and J lost 7 bases. CDR3 sequence (DNA): TGTGCCTGGAGTGTAGGGCAGGGGGTGAGTGAGCAGTACTTC. This codes for CAWSVGQGVSEQYF.

The chain uses TRBV27 and TRBJ2-7; maybe TRBD2 (7 bases). The CDR3 is made up of 15 amino acids. V was cut by 10 bases and J by 7 bases, with 26 bases left in between. Germline assignment: CDR1 MNHEY and CDR2 SMNVEV (reference sequence). In DNA, the CDR3 is TGTGCCACCGACCTCCGCTCCGGGGGGCTGGGGGAGCAGTACTTC. Translating gives CATDLRSGGLGEQYF.

The CDR3 DNA reads as TGTGCCAGCGAGCCGGGACAGGGGAACACCGGGGAGCTGTTTTTT. This codes for CASEPGQGNTGELFF. The rearrangement links TRBV2 to TRBJ2-2, with 9 bases lining up with TRBD1. The V gene end was trimmed by 8 bases and the J gene end by 1 base; junction bases not matched to a gene: 5. Germline values: CDR1 SNHLY, CDR2 FYNNEI. This CDR3 is built from 15 residues.

The chain couples TRBV5-5 to TRBJ2-2, with D perhaps matching TRBD1 (6 bases). This CDR3 comprises 16 residues. The germline V and J ends were trimmed by 4 bases and 6 bases, with 19 bases remaining between them. Germline V gives CDR1 SGHKS, CDR2 YYEKEE (reference sequence). In DNA form, the CDR3 reads TGTGCCAGCAGCACACAGGGTTGGAGTAACCCCGGGGAGCTGTTTTTT. It translates to CASSTQGWSNPGELFF.

There are a few counts of this clone. CDR3 loop: CSVEEDSPTGELFF. CDR3 in DNA: TGCAGCGTTGAAGAGGACAGCCCCACCGGGGAGCTGTTTTTT. The chain has TRBV29-1 and TRBJ2-2; a possible D gene is TRBD1 (6 bases). V was clipped by 0 bases and J by 4 bases, with 9 bases between them. From germline, CDR1 is SQVTM and CDR2 ANQGSEA. The CDR3 extends over 14 amino acids.

J is TRBJ1-2 and V is TRBV30; possibly TRBD1 for D (5 bases). Looked up from germline, CDR1 is GTSNPN and CDR2 is SVGIG (reference sequence). The CDR3 is made up of 12 amino acids. Trimming pared 0 bases from V and 10 bases from J, leaving 12 bases between. The DNA of the CDR3 is TGTGCCTGGAGTGTAGACAGCCCACCCTACACCTTC. This codes for CAWSVDSPPYTF.

This clone was detected only a few times. This sequence joins TRBV3-1 (or the pseudogene TRBV3-2) and TRBJ1-4; 9 nucleotides agree with TRBD1. In germline, CDR1 is LGHDT, CDR2 YNNKEL (reference sequence). With 3 bases clipped from V and 7 bases from J, the junction kept 6 bases outside the gene matches. CDR3 size: 15 residues. For the CDR3, the DNA is TGTGCCAGCAGCCAGAACAGGGGGCGCACTGAAAAACTGTTTTTT. This sequence encodes CASSQNRGRTEKLFF.

The CDR3 sequence: CASSPPRSPLHF. The CDR3 DNA reads TGTGCCAGCAGCCCACCCCGGTCACCCCTCCACTTT. The chain links TRBV5-5 to TRBJ1-6; no reliable D call. The CDR3 spans 12 residues. Trimming shortened V by 4 bases and J by 10 bases, and 9 bases separated the two germline ends. Germline values: CDR1 SGHKS, CDR2 YYEKEE (reference sequence).

This chain links TRBV10-3 with TRBJ2-5, with TRBD1 matching over 8 bases. The CDR3 contains 14 residues. The V gene end was trimmed by 9 bases and the J gene end by 3 bases; junction bases not matched to a gene: 9. Germline V lookup: CDR1 ENHRY, CDR2 SYGVKD. CDR3 DNA: TGTGCCATTTCTCGGTCAGGGGGCGAAGAGACCCAGTACTTC. Protein sequence: CAISRSGGEETQYF.

The table lists this clone with a few counts. V is TRBV28 and J is TRBJ2-1; TRBD2 matches at 9 bases. The V gene's germline CDR1 is MDHEN and CDR2 SYDVKM. The CDR3 has 15 residues. V dropped 8 bases and J dropped 15; count of bases not matched to a gene: 20. CDR3 residues: CASSNPTGGRGAPFF. DNA of the CDR3: TGTGCCAGCTCGAACCCGACCGGCGGGAGGGGGGCTCCGTTCTTC.

A single count supports this clone. This chain uses TRBV24-1 with TRBJ1-5, with 7 bases lining up with TRBD1. Germline loops: CDR1 KGHDR, CDR2 SFDVKD. The J segment lost 2 bases and the V segment lost 6 bases, leaving 3 bases of the junction unmatched. CDR3 length equals 14 residues. The CDR3 region is CATSSTGGNQPQHF. As DNA, the CDR3 is TGTGCCACCAGTAGCACAGGGGGCAATCAGCCCCAGCATTTT.

The chain carries TRBV28 and TRBJ2-1, with a tentative D call TRBD2 (6 bases). Looked up from germline, CDR1 is MDHEN and CDR2 is SYDVKM. This CDR3 has 15 amino acids. V was shortened by 8 bases and J by 5 bases, with 19 bases between the two germline ends. The chain's CDR3 is CASGGWAFGHNEQFF. The CDR3 DNA sequence: TGTGCCAGCGGGGGGTGGGCTTTTGGGCACAATGAGCAGTTCTTC. Based on the CDR3 plus reference TRBV28 and TRBJ2-1, the full variable domain is DVKVTQSSRYLVKRTGEKVFLECVQDMDHENMFWYRQDPGLGLRLIYFSYDVKMKEKGDIPEGYSVSREKKERFSLILESASTNQTSMYLCASGGWAFGHNEQFFGPGTRLTVL.

This clone has more than one count but fewer than ten. The V call is TRBV7-9, the J call TRBJ2-7, with 8 bases lining up with TRBD1. After removal of 5 bases from V and 0 bases from J, the junction contained 6 bases not matched to a gene. The CDR3 runs to 15 residues. Germline loops: CDR1 SEHNR, CDR2 FQNEAQ (reference sequence). CDR3 in DNA: TGTGCCAGCAGCAGCACAGGGGGTGCCTCCTACGAGCAGTACTTC. Its protein product is CASSSTGGASYEQYF.

The chain uses TRBV18 and TRBJ2-2, with TRBD2 as a possible D gene (5 bases). CDR3 length equals 15 residues. V lost 6 bases to trimming and J lost 0 bases, with 11 bases between them. From germline, CDR1 is KGHSH and CDR2 LQKENI. The CDR3 is CASSSSKANTGELFF. CDR3 nucleotides: TGTGCCAGCTCCTCTAGCAAAGCGAACACCGGGGAGCTGTTTTTT.